Shown below are 2 T cell receptor beta chains from a single sample sequenced in a study of molecular identifiers for immune sequencing clone quantification. In TCRdb, the PCR reads were re-called with MiXCR into one record per CDR3 protein. Among a few hundred thousand distinct CDR3 sequences listed, about a fifth were seen once. Sequenced material: naive CD8+ T cells from blood, with Jurkat cell RNA spiked in. Documented subset: FACS-sorted CD8+CD4-CCR7+CD45RA+ naive T cells. The receptors originated from a human donor in good health. Some libraries in this study had Jurkat cell RNA spiked in.

This clonotype showed up many times. V is TRBV29-1 and J is TRBJ1-4; the D is unclear. Per germline, CDR1 SQVTM and CDR2 ANQGSEA. V gave up 6 bases and J gave up 7 bases, with 9 bases separating them. The CDR3 length is 11 residues. The CDR3 region is CSVRFGEKLFF. The CDR3 nucleotides are TGCAGCGTGCGGTTCGGTGAAAAACTGTTTTTT.

This clonotype was seen more than once but under ten times. The chain uses TRBV28 and TRBJ2-7, with D possibly matching TRBD1 (6 bases). The CDR3 is 14 residues long. Germline-derived CDR1 and CDR2 are MDHEN and SYDVKM. V lost 3 bases and J 2 bases, leaving 11 bases between the germline ends. CDR3 protein: CASSFGRGTYEQYF. The CDR3 DNA sequence: TGTGCCAGCAGTTTTGGCAGGGGAACCTACGAGCAGTACTTC.